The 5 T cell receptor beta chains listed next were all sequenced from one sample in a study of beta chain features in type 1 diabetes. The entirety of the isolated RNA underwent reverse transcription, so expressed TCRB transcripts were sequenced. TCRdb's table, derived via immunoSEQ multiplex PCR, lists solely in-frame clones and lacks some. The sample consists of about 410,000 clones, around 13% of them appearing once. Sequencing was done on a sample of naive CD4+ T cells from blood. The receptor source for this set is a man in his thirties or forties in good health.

In DNA, the CDR3 is TGCGCCAGCAGCCAAGAACCGGGACTCACGAATTCACCCCTCCACTTT. As protein: CASSQEPGLTNSPLHF. The gene calls are TRBV4-1 and TRBJ1-6; the D gene is possibly TRBD1 (5 bases). CDR3 size: 16 residues. CDR1 MGHRA and CDR2 YSYEKL come from the germline V gene. The V end was cut by 0 bases, the J end by 7 bases, with 13 bases between.

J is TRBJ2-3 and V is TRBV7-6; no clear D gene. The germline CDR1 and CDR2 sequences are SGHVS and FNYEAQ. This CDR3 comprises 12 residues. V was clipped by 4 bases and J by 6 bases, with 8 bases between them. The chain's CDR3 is CASSSNLDTQYF. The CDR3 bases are TGTGCCAGCAGCTCCAATCTGGATACGCAGTATTTT.

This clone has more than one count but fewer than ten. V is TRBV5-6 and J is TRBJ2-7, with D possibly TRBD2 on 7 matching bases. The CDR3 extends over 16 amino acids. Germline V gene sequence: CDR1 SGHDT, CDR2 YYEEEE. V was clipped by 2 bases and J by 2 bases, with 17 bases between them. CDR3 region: CASSFWRGPSPYEQYV. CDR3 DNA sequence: TGTGCCAGCAGCTTTTGGCGGGGGCCGAGTCCCTACGAGCAGTACGTC.

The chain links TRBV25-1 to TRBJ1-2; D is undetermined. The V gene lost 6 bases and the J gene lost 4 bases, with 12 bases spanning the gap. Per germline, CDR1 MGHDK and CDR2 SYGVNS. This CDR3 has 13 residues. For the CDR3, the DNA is TGTGCCAGCAGACAAACAGAAACCTATGGCTACACCTTC. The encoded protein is CASRQTETYGYTF.

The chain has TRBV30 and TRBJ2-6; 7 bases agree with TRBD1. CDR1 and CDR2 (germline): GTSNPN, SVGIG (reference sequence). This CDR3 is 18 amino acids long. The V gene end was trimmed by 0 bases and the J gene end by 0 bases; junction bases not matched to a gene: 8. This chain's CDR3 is CAWSVGQGVFSGANVLTF. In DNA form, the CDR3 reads TGTGCCTGGAGTGTAGGTCAGGGGGTCTTCTCTGGGGCCAACGTCCTGACTTTC.